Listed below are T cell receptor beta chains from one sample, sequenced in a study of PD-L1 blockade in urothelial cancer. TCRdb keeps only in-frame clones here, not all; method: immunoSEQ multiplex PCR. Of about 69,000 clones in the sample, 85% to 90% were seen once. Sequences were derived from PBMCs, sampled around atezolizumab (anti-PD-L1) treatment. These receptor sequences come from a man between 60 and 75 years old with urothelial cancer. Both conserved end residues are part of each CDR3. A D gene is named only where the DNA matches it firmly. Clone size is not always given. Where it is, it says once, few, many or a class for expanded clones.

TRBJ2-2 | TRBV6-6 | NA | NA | CASSYPANTGELFF | TGTGCCAGCAGTTATCCCGCGAACACCGGGGAGCTGTTTTTT
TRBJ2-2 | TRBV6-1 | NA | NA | CASSGRSGQPRTNTGELFF | TGTGCCAGCAGTGGACGGTCTGGACAACCTCGAACGAACACCGGGGAGCTGTTTTTT
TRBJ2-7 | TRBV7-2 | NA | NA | CASSLVQVKSYEQYF | TGTGCCAGCAGCTTAGTACAGGTGAAGAGTTACGAGCAGTACTTC
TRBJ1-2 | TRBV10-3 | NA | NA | CAISVTGGTNYGYTF | TGTGCCATCAGTGTGACAGGAGGTACTAACTATGGCTACACCTTC
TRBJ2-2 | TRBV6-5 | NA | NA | CASSLDRNTGELFF | TGTGCCAGCAGCCTCGACAGGAACACCGGGGAGCTGTTTTTT
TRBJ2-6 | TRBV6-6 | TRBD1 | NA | CASRGTASGANVLTF | TGTGCCAGCAGAGGGACAGCGTCTGGGGCCAACGTCCTGACTTTC
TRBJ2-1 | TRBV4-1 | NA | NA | CASSLQDKQFF | TGCGCCAGCAGCTTACAGGATAAGCAGTTCTTC
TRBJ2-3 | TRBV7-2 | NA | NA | CASSLGFAGPQDTQYF | TGTGCCAGCAGCTTAGGTTTTGCGGGACCTCAGGATACGCAGTATTTT
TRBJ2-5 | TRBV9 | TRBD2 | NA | CASSTRLADNDRETQYF | TGTGCCAGCAGCACTCGACTAGCGGACAACGACCGGGAGACCCAGTACTTC
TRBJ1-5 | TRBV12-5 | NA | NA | CASALGGNQPQHF | TGTGCTAGTGCCCTGGGAGGCAATCAGCCCCAGCATTTT
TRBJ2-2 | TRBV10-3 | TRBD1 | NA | CATSGTAKTGELFF | TGTGCCACCTCCGGGACAGCGAAAACCGGGGAGCTGTTTTTT
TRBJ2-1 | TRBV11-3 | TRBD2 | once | CASSLAASGEQFF | TGTGCCAGCAGTCTAGCGGCCTCCGGTGAGCAGTTCTTC
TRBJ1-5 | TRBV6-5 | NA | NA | CASSLGGNSNQPQHF | TGTGCCAGCAGTTTAGGAGGAAATAGCAATCAGCCCCAGCATTTT
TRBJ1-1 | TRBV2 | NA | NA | CAIPTEGESTEAFF | TGTGCCATCCCCACAGAGGGGGAGAGCACTGAAGCTTTCTTT
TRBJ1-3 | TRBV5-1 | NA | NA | CASSLAEPTSGNTIYF | TGCGCCAGCAGCTTGGCGGAGCCTACTTCTGGAAACACCATATATTTT
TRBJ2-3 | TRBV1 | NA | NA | CTSPGDRVGDTQYF | TGCACCAGCCCCGGGGACAGGGTGGGAGATACGCAGTATTTT
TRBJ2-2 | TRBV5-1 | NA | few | CACRDIKTNTGELFF | TGCGCCTGTCGGGACATAAAAACGAACACCGGGGAGCTGTTTTTT
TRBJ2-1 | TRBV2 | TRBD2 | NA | CASSVKLAGGSSYNEQFF | TGTGCCAGCAGTGTAAAACTAGCGGGGGGCAGCTCCTACAATGAGCAGTTCTTC
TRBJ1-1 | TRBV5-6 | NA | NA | CASSLGTRQGTFF | TGTGCCAGCAGCTTGGGGACCAGGCAGGGGACTTTCTTT
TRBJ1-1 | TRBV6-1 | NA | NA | CASSEGANTEAFF | TGTGCCAGCAGTGAAGGGGCAAACACTGAAGCTTTCTTT
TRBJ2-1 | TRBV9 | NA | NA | CASSGATRGNEQFF | TGTGCCAGCAGCGGGGCTACACGGGGCAATGAGCAGTTCTTC
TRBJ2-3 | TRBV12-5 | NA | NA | CASGLGQGTQYF | TGTGCTAGTGGTTTGGGCCAGGGTACGCAGTATTTT
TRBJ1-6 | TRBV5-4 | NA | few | CASSRGGAGSPLHF | TGTGCCAGCAGCAGGGGAGGGGCAGGGTCACCCCTCCACTTT
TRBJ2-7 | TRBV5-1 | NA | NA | CASSLSGMSEQYF | TGCGCCAGCAGCTTGTCGGGAATGAGCGAGCAGTACTTC
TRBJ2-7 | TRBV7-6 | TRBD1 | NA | CASSTGTGTYEQYF | TGTGCCAGCAGCACTGGGACAGGAACCTACGAGCAGTACTTC
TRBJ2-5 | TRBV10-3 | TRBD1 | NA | CAISEGRQGRQETQYF | TGTGCCATCAGTGAGGGAAGACAGGGTCGACAAGAGACCCAGTACTTC
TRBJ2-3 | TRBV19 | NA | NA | CASSGGRVTDTQYF | TGTGCCAGTTCCGGGGGTCGGGTGACAGATACGCAGTATTTT
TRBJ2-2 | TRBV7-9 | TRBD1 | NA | CASSWRGQVTGELFF | TGTGCCAGCAGCTGGCGGGGACAGGTCACCGGGGAGCTGTTTTTT
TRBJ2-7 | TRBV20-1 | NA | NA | CSVETIDEQYF | TGCAGTGTTGAAACAATCGACGAGCAGTACTTC
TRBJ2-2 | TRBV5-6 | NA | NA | CASSLYSAGHTGELFF | TGTGCCAGCAGCTTGTACTCGGCGGGCCACACCGGGGAGCTGTTTTTT
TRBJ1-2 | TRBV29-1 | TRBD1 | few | CSVRDSSYGYTF | TGCAGCGTCCGGGACAGCTCCTATGGCTACACCTTC
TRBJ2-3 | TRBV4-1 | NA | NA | CASSEDLRATDTQYF | TGCGCCAGCAGCGAGGACTTGAGGGCCACAGATACGCAGTATTTT
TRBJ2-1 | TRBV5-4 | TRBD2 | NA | CASSLFGTSVGEQFF | TGTGCCAGCAGCTTGTTTGGGACTAGCGTGGGTGAGCAGTTCTTC